These T cell receptor beta chains were read from a single sample in a study of T cell repertoires in cytomegalovirus infection. TCRdb processed the reads anew with MiXCR; each CDR3 protein has one entry. Of 830,000 or so distinct CDR3 sequences in the sample, 32% were seen once. These receptors lack a known antigen. This specimen was cultured CD8+ T cells from PBMCs, taken from culture after CMV antigen stimulation. The receptor set was obtained from a human donor in good health (CMV status not recorded). Some clones in this sample may be carry-over from other donors' samples. The CDR3 runs from the conserved cysteine through the conserved F or W. The order of the fields is clone size, J gene, V gene, D gene, CDR3 protein, CDR3 DNA. The D gene is left open where the match is weak. Expanded clones are given a class, and other clones once, few, many or no size at all.

>many|TRBJ2-1|TRBV7-2|TRBD1
CASSWTGTYNEQFF
TGTGCCAGCAGCTGGACAGGGACCTACAATGAGCAGTTCTTC
>.|TRBJ2-5|TRBV7-3|.
CASSLKGSQETQYF
TGTGCCAGCAGCTTAAAGGGGAGCCAAGAGACCCAGTACTTC
>few|TRBJ2-1|TRBV4-1|TRBD2
CASSQGVLAGGSDEQFF
TGCGCCAGCAGCCAAGGGGTGCTAGCGGGGGGTTCGGATGAGCAGTTCTTC
>few|TRBJ2-1|TRBV6-8|.
CASSYSDGYNEQFF
TGTGCCAGCAGTTACTCCGACGGTTACAATGAGCAGTTCTTC
>few|TRBJ2-1|TRBV11-1|.
CASSLGRLPGNEQFF
TGTGCCAGCAGTTTGGGACGCCTCCCCGGGAATGAGCAGTTCTTC
>few|TRBJ2-1|TRBV12-3/TRBV12-4|TRBD2
CASSFVGTSGGAGFNEQFF
TGTGCCAGCAGTTTCGTAGGGACTAGCGGGGGGGCCGGTTTCAATGAGCAGTTCTTC
>few|TRBJ1-2|TRBV7-8|TRBD1
CASSVRQGTNYGYTF
TGTGCCAGCAGCGTCAGACAGGGAACCAACTATGGCTACACCTTC
>.|TRBJ1-5|TRBV6-4|TRBD1
CASRPPGQGRQPQHF
TGTGCCAGCAGACCCCCGGGACAGGGTCGTCAGCCCCAGCATTTT
>.|TRBJ1-5|TRBV20-1|TRBD1
CSARAHRGSNQPQHF
TGCAGTGCTAGAGCCCACAGGGGAAGCAATCAGCCCCAGCATTTT
>.|TRBJ2-7|TRBV5-1|.
CASSASPEDFRGSSYEQYF
TGCGCCAGCAGCGCAAGCCCAGAAGACTTCAGGGGTAGCTCCTACGAGCAGTACTTC
>.|TRBJ2-1|TRBV15|TRBD1
CATSRAPGQLNNEQFF
TGTGCCACCAGCAGAGCCCCGGGACAGCTCAACAATGAGCAGTTCTTC
>few|TRBJ2-5|TRBV7-6|TRBD2
CASTAYGEGLGETQYF
TGTGCCAGCACCGCTTACGGGGAGGGGCTGGGAGAGACCCAGTACTTC
>.|TRBJ2-2|TRBV4-1|.
CASSQRHGLNTGELFF
TGCGCCAGCAGCCAACGGCACGGGTTGAACACCGGGGAGCTGTTTTTT
>few|TRBJ1-4|TRBV6-6|.
CASKGGTTNEKLFF
TGTGCCAGCAAGGGGGGAACGACTAATGAAAAACTGTTTTTT
>.|TRBJ2-7|TRBV20-1|.
CSARSRADYEQYF
TGCAGTGCTAGATCCAGGGCAGACTACGAGCAGTACTTC
>.|TRBJ2-1|TRBV5-1|TRBD1
CASSLGQGTNEQFF
TGCGCCAGCAGCTTGGGACAGGGGACAAATGAGCAGTTCTTC
>.|TRBJ1-1|TRBV19|.
CASSIYLSTEAFF
TGTGCCAGTAGTATATATTTGAGCACTGAAGCTTTCTTT
>few|TRBJ2-1|TRBV5-1|.
CASFLHPNEQFF
TGCGCCAGCTTCCTTCATCCCAATGAGCAGTTCTTC
>.|TRBJ1-5|TRBV7-9|.
CASSPGTSANQPQHF
TGTGCCAGCAGCCCCGGGACGAGTGCCAATCAGCCCCAGCATTTT
>.|TRBJ2-3|TRBV24-1|.
CATSDGKNTQYF
TGTGCCACAAGTGATGGTAAAAATACGCAGTATTTT
>.|TRBJ1-1|TRBV12-3/TRBV12-4|.
CASRLVRYSEAFF
TGTGCCAGCAGACTCGTGCGTTACTCCGAAGCTTTCTTT
>.|TRBJ2-1|TRBV28|.
CASSFSLGDEQFF
TGTGCCAGCAGTTTCTCCCTAGGCGATGAGCAGTTCTTC
>.|TRBJ2-1|TRBV7-9|TRBD2
CASSHPGLAGLFYNEQFF
TGTGCCAGCAGCCACCCGGGACTAGCGGGGTTATTTTACAATGAGCAGTTCTTC
>once|TRBJ2-7|TRBV6-1|.
CASSEARPLGPQILYEQYF
TGTGCCAGCAGTGAAGCTCGGCCTCTAGGCCCTCAGATTCTCTACGAGCAGTACTTC
>few|TRBJ1-1|TRBV20-1|.
CSASVRNTEAFF
TGCAGTGCTAGTGTCAGAAACACTGAAGCTTTCTTT
>.|TRBJ1-6|TRBV5-3|.
CASSYGGLNSPLHF
TGTGCCAGCAGCTATGGAGGCCTCAATTCACCCCTCCACTTT
>few|TRBJ1-5|TRBV12-3/TRBV12-4|.
CASSFINPDSNQPQHF
TGTGCCAGCAGTTTTATTAATCCAGATAGCAATCAGCCCCAGCATTTT
>few|TRBJ1-4|TRBV12-3/TRBV12-4|.
CASSFTVPRRSGKLFF
TGTGCCAGCAGTTTCACAGTACCTCGCCGGAGTGGAAAACTGTTTTTT
>.|TRBJ1-1|TRBV2|.
CASSVPGDNMNTEAFF
TGTGCCAGCAGTGTCCCCGGGGATAACATGAACACTGAAGCTTTCTTT
>.|TRBJ1-6|TRBV6-1|.
CASGGSWRAYNSPLHF
TGTGCCAGCGGGGGTAGTTGGAGGGCATATAATTCACCCCTCCACTTT
>.|TRBJ1-1|TRBV20-1|.
CSASPQGKTEAFF
TGCAGTGCTAGCCCTCAGGGTAAAACTGAAGCTTTCTTT
>few|TRBJ1-1|TRBV19|TRBD1
CASRGQGTEAFF
TGTGCCAGTAGGGGACAGGGAACTGAAGCTTTCTTT
>.|TRBJ1-4|TRBV7-9|.
CASSLYGQLNEKLFF
TGTGCCAGCAGCTTATATGGACAACTTAATGAAAAACTGTTTTTT
>few|TRBJ1-2|TRBV7-8|.
CASSLLAGDVNGYTF
TGTGCCAGCAGCTTATTGGCAGGGGATGTTAACGGCTACACCTTC
>.|TRBJ1-2|TRBV2|.
CASSEGGGGGYTF
TGTGCCAGCAGTGAAGGGGGCGGTGGTGGCTACACCTTC
>few|TRBJ2-1|TRBV7-7|TRBD2
CASSEGLAGGINEQFF
TGTGCTAGCAGCGAGGGACTAGCGGGGGGAATCAATGAGCAGTTCTTC
>.|TRBJ1-6|TRBV20-1|TRBD1
CSARGTVGYNSPLHF
TGCAGTGCTCGAGGGACAGTTGGCTATAATTCACCCCTCCACTTT
>.|TRBJ2-7|TRBV7-6|TRBD2
CASSPRLADYEQYF
TGTGCCAGCAGTCCCCGACTAGCAGACTACGAGCAGTACTTC
>.|TRBJ2-1|TRBV10-3|TRBD1
CAISQGAGNEQFF
TGTGCCATCTCACAGGGGGCGGGGAATGAGCAGTTCTTC
>.|TRBJ2-1|TRBV28|.
CASRSRPNEQFF
TGTGCCAGCAGATCAAGACCCAATGAGCAGTTCTTC
>.|TRBJ2-3|TRBV7-9|.
CASSFLWSGGASDTQYF
.
>.|TRBJ1-3|TRBV6-6|.
CASSSTRLSGNTIYF
TGTGCCAGCAGTTCAACAAGACTATCTGGAAACACCATATATTTT
>.|TRBJ2-5|TRBV14|TRBD1
CASRQTGVGETQYF
TGTGCCAGCAGGCAAACAGGGGTTGGAGAGACCCAGTACTTC
>.|TRBJ1-5|TRBV4-1|.
CASSQVARGSNQPQHF
TGCGCCAGCAGCCAAGTAGCCAGGGGTAGCAATCAGCCCCAGCATTTT
>many|TRBJ1-5|TRBV7-9|TRBD1
CASSLSQGASNQPQHF
TGTGCCAGCAGCCTATCACAGGGGGCTAGCAATCAGCCCCAGCATTTT
>.|TRBJ2-3|TRBV6-1|TRBD2
CASSGRTSGGSTAPGYF
TGTGCCAGCAGTGGGCGGACTAGCGGGGGGTCCACAGCCCCGGGGTATTTT